This TCR beta chain was sequenced during a study of human T cells and chemical hapten exposure. About the study: On about 2 cm by about 2 cm of upper inner arm skin, sensitization was performed with 2% DPC.

Germline loops: CDR1 DFQATT, CDR2 SNEGSKA (reference sequence). Between the trimmed V and J ends, which lost 0 bases and 6 bases, there was a span of 12 bases. This CDR3 contains 14 residues. Findings of the study overall: The study found expanded TCRs formed significantly more large CDR3 similarity clusters than controls.

Time point reported: patch test 1, 2 weeks after DPC sensitization. The treatment was: therapeutic diphenylcyclopropenone sensitization with weekly scalp DPC. Sample donors consisted of patients with alopecia, aged 18 to 70 years, who were suitable for DPC. Whole blood that had not been fractionated was the source of extracted total RNA. This clonotype was found many times. The antigen is not known. MiXCR, run by TCRdb on the RACE reads, gives a single entry per CDR3 protein. The table lists roughly 380,000 distinct CDR3 sequences, about 4.8% of them singletons. Sequencing was performed on whole blood, taken in connection with sensitization to the hapten diphenylcyclopropenone (DPC). The TCR originated in a woman aged 45-59 years with alopecia areata. Some clones in this sample may be carry-over from other donors' samples. The chain carries TRBV20-1 and TRBJ2-4; D could derive from TRBD1 or TRBD2 (5 bases each). CDR3 region: CSARDPGPRNIQYF. CDR3 nucleotide sequence: TGCAGTGCTAGAGATCCGGGACCGAGAAACATTCAGTACTTC.